The rows below give T cell receptor beta chains drawn from one sample of a study of monozygotic twins with inflammatory bowel disease. TCRdb re-analyzed the 5' RACE reads; it lists each CDR3 protein once, without DNA. This listing includes approximately 100,000 distinct CDR3 sequences. Input material: blood. All receptors derive from a human donor with ulcerative colitis or Crohn's disease, or a healthy co-twin of an affected twin (not recorded which). The CDR3 runs from the conserved cysteine through the conserved F or W. Fields, in order: J gene, V gene, CDR3 protein.

TRBJ1-1,TRBV20-1,CSARDWAGADTEAFF
TRBJ2-3,TRBV6-5,CASSYSSRGGTDTQYF
TRBJ1-1,TRBV7-2,CASSPVRRNTEAFF
TRBJ2-3,TRBV2,CASSGPIRTDTQYF
TRBJ2-1,TRBV27,CASSRTIEIAGGSYNEQFF
TRBJ2-7,TRBV7-2,CASSFGGIRLYEQYF
TRBJ2-1,TRBV5-1,CASSLTSEFYNEQFF
TRBJ2-5,TRBV5-1,CASSLAGTGEETQYF
TRBJ2-7,TRBV5-5,CASSPLQDNYYEQYF
TRBJ2-1,TRBV12-3/TRBV12-4,CASSLAQLRAGDEQFF
TRBJ2-5,TRBV5-1,CASRAGTAIWETQYF
TRBJ2-5,TRBV7-2,CASSLGRDQETQYF
TRBJ1-1,TRBV14,CASSPIQGGNTEAFF
TRBJ2-3,TRBV20-1,CSASNPRKTSTDTQYF
TRBJ2-1,TRBV4-3,CASSQILSSYNEQFF
TRBJ2-7,TRBV7-9,CASSLEGGTADYYEQYF